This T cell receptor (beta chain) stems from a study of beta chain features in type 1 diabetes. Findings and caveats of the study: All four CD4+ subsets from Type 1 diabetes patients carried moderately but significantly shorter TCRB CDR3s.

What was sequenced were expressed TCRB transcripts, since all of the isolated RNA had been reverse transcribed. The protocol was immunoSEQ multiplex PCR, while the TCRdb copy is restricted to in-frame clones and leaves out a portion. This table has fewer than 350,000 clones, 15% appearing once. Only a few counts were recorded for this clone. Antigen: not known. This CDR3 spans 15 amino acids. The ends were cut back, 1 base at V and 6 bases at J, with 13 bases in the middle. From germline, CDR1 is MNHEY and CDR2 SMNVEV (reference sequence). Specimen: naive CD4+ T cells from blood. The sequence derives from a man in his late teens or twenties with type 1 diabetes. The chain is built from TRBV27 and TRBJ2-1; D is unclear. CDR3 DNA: TGTGCCAGCAGTTTATTTGGGCAGGCCAGCAATGAGCAGTTCTTC. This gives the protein CASSLFGQASNEQFF.